Listed below are T cell receptor beta chains from one sample, sequenced in a study of tumor and adjacent non-tumor tissue in lung cancer. One entry per CDR3 protein, called by TCRdb with MiXCR from the multiplex PCR reads. The data hold about 43,000 distinct CDR3 sequences, with roughly 60% observed a single time. The sample comprised distant non-tumor lung tissue. The receptors originated from a man in his fifties or sixties with non-small cell lung cancer. CDR3s include the opening cysteine and the closing phenylalanine or tryptophan. D genes are given only for firm matches.

v_call,d_call,cdr3_aa
TRBV2,-,CASSERRGGTDTQYF
TRBV20-1,TRBD1,CSAHNRVRGLKTQYF
TRBV28,-,CAKIAGQFF
TRBV2,TRBD1,CASGAGTGLAKNIQYF
TRBV12-3/TRBV12-4,-,CASSPPGSQTELFF
TRBV28,-,CASSLWGQFSWANVLTF
TRBV6-5,-,CASGYSTESDQPQHF
TRBV11-2,-,CASSLQGLNSPLHF
TRBV5-4,-,CASSLGRDSYEQYF
TRBV10-2,-,CATPPEGYEQYF
TRBV28,-,CASSDLARTGSSYEQYF
TRBV21-1,-,CASSKLGEGHRNEQFF
TRBV11-2,TRBD1,CASSLGGTGNTDAFF
TRBV12-3/TRBV12-4,-,CASSLRARDPYTF
TRBV20-1,TRBD2,CSASLTSGYTGELFF
TRBV11-2,-,CASSLTVSQDGTGTQYF